These 29 T cell receptor beta chains originate from one sample sequenced in a study of human T cells and chemical hapten exposure. TCRdb reprocessed the RACE reads via MiXCR and lists one record per CDR3 protein. Here the sample spans approximately 30,000 distinct CDR3 sequences, more than 5% being singletons. The time point denotes: patch test 3, about 24 weeks after DPC sensitization. Sample treatment: therapeutic diphenylcyclopropenone sensitization with weekly scalp DPC. Sequenced material: whole blood, taken in connection with sensitization to the hapten diphenylcyclopropenone (DPC). The receptors here all came from a man aged 30-40 years with alopecia areata. Some clones in this sample may be carry-over from other donors' samples.

This clonotype was recorded at least ten times. The genes are TRBV2 and TRBJ1-4; 8 bases map to TRBD1. The junction had 3 bases not matched to a gene; V was cut back by 6 bases and J by 3 bases. This CDR3 has 14 amino acids. Germline V gives CDR1 SNHLY, CDR2 FYNNEI. In DNA form, the CDR3 reads TGTGCCAGCAGCCCGGGACAGGCTAATGAAAAACTGTTTTTT. This translates into CASSPGQANEKLFF.

This clonotype has at least ten counts. The chain joins TRBV2 to TRBJ1-5, with D unclear. The CDR3 spans 14 residues. Germline V CDR1 and CDR2: SNHLY, FYNNEI. Trimming cost V 5 bases and J 15 bases, with 23 bases left between them. CDR3 sequence: CASSSLHSDRTGHF. The CDR3 DNA is TGTGCCAGCAGTTCCCTCCACAGTGATCGCACCGGGCATTTT.

V gene TRBV6-2 or TRBV6-3 combines with J gene TRBJ2-7; D may be TRBD2 (6 bases). Germline V gene sequence: CDR1 MNHEY, CDR2 SVGEGT. The CDR3 totals 11 residues. V was clipped by 6 bases and J by 10 bases, with 13 bases between them. The CDR3 coding sequence is TGTGCCAGCAGCCCGGCGGGAACACAGTACTTC. It encodes CASSPAGTQYF.

The table lists this clonotype with many counts. The chain combines TRBV12-3 or TRBV12-4 with TRBJ1-3; possible D gene TRBD1, 5 bases. V was pared by 5 bases and J by 6 bases, with 17 bases between. The CDR3 extends over 15 amino acids. This CDR3 reads CASSHIPGEVNTIYF. CDR3 nucleotides: TGTGCCAGCAGTCATATACCGGGGGAGGTAAACACCATATATTTT.

This clonotype was seen at least ten times. The rearrangement uses TRBV7-9 and TRBJ2-3; TRBD2 is a possible D gene (5 bases). The CDR3 is 14 residues long. Between the trimmed V and J ends, which lost 8 bases and 2 bases, there was a span of 14 bases. Germline-derived CDR1 and CDR2 are SEHNR and FQNEAQ (reference sequence). The CDR3 DNA sequence: TGTGCCAGCCGGCGGGCGGCTACCACAGATACGCAGTATTTT. This gives the protein CASRRAATTDTQYF.

This clonotype has only a few counts. The rearrangement joins TRBV19 to TRBJ2-1, with 7 bases lining up with TRBD2. The germline V gene has CDR1 LNHDA and CDR2 SQIVND (reference sequence). V shed 0 bases, J shed 4 bases, and the junction held 3 bases outside the gene matches. The CDR3 sequence is 15 residues long. The CDR3 loop is CASSIDGGVYNEQFF. The CDR3 nucleotides are TGTGCCAGTAGTATAGATGGGGGGGTTTACAATGAGCAGTTCTTC.

This clonotype was detected many times. The chain has TRBV15 and TRBJ2-5; TRBD2 matches at 14 bases. The CDR3 spans 20 residues. CDR1 is LNHNV, CDR2 YYDKDF, per germline (reference sequence). J was trimmed by 4 bases and V by 3 bases; bases with no gene match: 16. The CDR3 DNA reads TGTGCCACCAGCAGCCCCTCCGGGACTAGCGGGAGAATGAGCGGAGAGACCCAGTACTTC. Translating it yields CATSSPSGTSGRMSGETQYF. Full variable domain (outside the CDR3, taken from reference TRBV15 and TRBJ2-5): DAMVIQNPRYQVTQFGKPVTLSCSQTLNHNVMYWYQQKSSQAPKLLFHYYDKDFNNEADTPDNFQSRRPNTSFCFLDIRSPGLGDTAMYLCATSSPSGTSGRMSGETQYFGPGTRLLVL.

This clonotype was counted at least ten times. The chain uses TRBV9 and TRBJ2-3; TRBD2 matches 12 bases. There are 17 residues in the CDR3. The germline gives CDR1 SGDLS, CDR2 YYNGEE. Losses at the gene ends were 5 bases for V and 2 bases for J; bases not matched to a gene: 9. CDR3 coding DNA: TGTGCCAGCAGTCCGCAGACTAGCGGGGGAGCCACAGATACGCAGTATTTT. It codes for CASSPQTSGGATDTQYF.

This clonotype was seen repeatedly, ten times or more. This chain links TRBV3-1 with TRBJ1-5; TRBD1 is a possible D gene (6 bases). Trimming removed 1 base at V and 1 base at J, with 8 bases between. Germline V gene sequence: CDR1 LGHDT, CDR2 YNNKEL (reference sequence). The CDR3 totals 15 residues. For the CDR3, the DNA is TGTGCCAGCAGCCAAGGGACAGCGAGCAATCAGCCCCAGCATTTT. This translates into CASSQGTASNQPQHF.

The chain uses TRBV3-1 and TRBJ1-6; unclear D gene. The CDR3 is 15 residues long. Germline V CDR1 and CDR2: LGHDT, YNNKEL (reference sequence). Trimming stripped 5 bases from V and 7 bases from J, with 15 bases between. Written as DNA, the CDR3 is TGTGCCAGCAGCATCCTCGGCAGCGGGAATTCACCCCTCCACTTT. Its protein is CASSILGSGNSPLHF. Full variable domain (outside the CDR3, taken from reference TRBV3-1 and TRBJ1-6): DTAVSQTPKYLVTQMGNDKSIKCEQNLGHDTMYWYKQDSKKFLKIMFSYNNKELIINETVPNRFSPKSPDKAHLNLHINSLELGDSAVYFCASSILGSGNSPLHFGNGTRLTVT.

This clonotype was counted many times. The chain recombines TRBV20-1 with TRBJ2-2, with TRBD1 matching over 10 bases. CDR1 and CDR2 from the germline V gene are DFQATT and SNEGSKA (reference sequence). V was clipped by 1 base and J by 5 bases; unmatched bases: 4. The CDR3 spans 15 residues. The CDR3 region is CSARVGDRGTGELFF. The CDR3 DNA reads as TGCAGTGCTAGAGTAGGGGACAGGGGTACCGGGGAGCTGTTTTTT.

This clonotype was seen many times. The chain is built from TRBV21-1 and TRBJ2-3; whether TRBD2, the table's D call, matches the DNA was not checked. TRBV21-1 is a recognized pseudogene. CDR3 length: 17 residues. The CDR3 reads CASSEGAGGPKGDTQYF. The CDR3 coding sequence is TGTGCCAGCAGCGAAGGGGCGGGAGGGCCGAAGGGAGATACGCAGTATTTT.

This clonotype showed up many times. The chain employs TRBV18 and TRBJ2-3, with D perhaps TRBD2 (6 bases). This CDR3 contains 15 residues. Trimming pared 8 bases from V and 2 bases from J, leaving 17 bases between. The germline CDR1 and CDR2 sequences are KGHSH and LQKENI. CDR3: CASTPPGGNTDTQYF. CDR3 DNA sequence: TGTGCCAGCACCCCCCCCGGAGGGAACACAGATACGCAGTATTTT.

The sample holds many counts of this clonotype. The chain has TRBV29-1 and TRBJ1-1; D call uncertain. Germline V gene lookup returns CDR1 SQVTM and CDR2 ANQGSEA. V gave up 6 bases and J gave up 0 bases, with 14 bases separating them. This CDR3 is 14 amino acids long. The CDR3 DNA sequence: TGCAGCGTGCTAAGTCCAGGAATGAACACTGAAGCTTTCTTT. Protein product: CSVLSPGMNTEAFF.

This clonotype was detected ten times or more. This chain connects TRBV2 to TRBJ2-3, with D perhaps assigned TRBD1 or TRBD2 (5 bases each). The germline V gene has CDR1 SNHLY and CDR2 FYNNEI. The length of the CDR3 is 13 residues. V lost 8 bases and J 2 bases, leaving 11 bases between the germline ends. DNA of the CDR3: TGTGCCAGCGAGGACGGGACCACAGATACGCAGTATTTT. Encoded protein: CASEDGTTDTQYF.

This clonotype was seen many times. The chain is built from TRBV10-2 and TRBJ2-1, with 13 positions matching TRBD2. The CDR3 loop spans 13 amino acids. With V trimmed by 8 bases and J by 10 bases, 5 bases remained unmatched. CDR1 is WSHSY and CDR2 is SAAADI in the germline V gene. The CDR3 bases are TGCGCCAGCGCGACTAGCGGGGGGCCAGAGCAGTTCTTC. Amino acids: CASATSGGPEQFF.

This clonotype was seen repeatedly, ten times or more. The J gene is TRBJ1-1, the V gene TRBV2; D not certain. CDR3 size: 13 residues. Germline CDR1 is SNHLY and CDR2 is FYNNEI. The V end was cut by 1 base, the J end by 1 base, with 4 bases between. CDR3 nucleotide sequence: TGTGCCAGCAGTGAAGGCTGGAACACTGAAGCTTTCTTT. This codes for CASSEGWNTEAFF.

This clonotype was seen many times. The chain carries TRBV9 and TRBJ1-3, with D unclear. V lost 1 base to trimming and J lost 6 bases, with 8 bases between them. Looked up from germline, CDR1 is SGDLS and CDR2 is YYNGEE. There are 13 residues in the CDR3. The CDR3 region is CASSVNLANTIYF. In DNA form, the CDR3 reads TGTGCCAGCAGCGTAAACTTGGCAAACACCATATATTTT.

J is TRBJ2-7 and V is TRBV2; TRBD1 is a possible D gene (6 bases). The V and J ends lost 8 bases and 0 bases respectively, with 14 bases between them. CDR1 SNHLY and CDR2 FYNNEI come from the germline V gene. The CDR3 extends over 14 amino acids. The CDR3 bases are TGTGCCAGCCTCAGGGGTATTAGCTCCTACGAGCAGTACTTC. Amino acid sequence: CASLRGISSYEQYF.

This clonotype showed up many times. This rearrangement joins TRBV29-1 to TRBJ2-5; 7 bases agree with TRBD2. Looked up from germline, CDR1 is SQVTM and CDR2 is ANQGSEA. The junction had 5 bases not matched to a gene; V was cut back by 0 bases and J by 4 bases. The CDR3 is made up of 14 amino acids. The CDR3 nucleotides are TGCAGCGTTGAAGATCGGGGGGTGGTAGAGACCCAGTACTTC. Protein: CSVEDRGVVETQYF.

This clonotype was seen repeatedly, ten times or more. This chain links TRBV11-2 with TRBJ2-2; D gene uncertain. CDR3 length: 11 amino acids. V gave up 1 base and J gave up 9 bases, with 3 bases separating them. Looked up from germline, CDR1 is SGHAT and CDR2 is FQNNGV. In DNA, the CDR3 is TGTGCCAGCAGCTTAGCCAGGGAGCTGTTTTTT. Protein: CASSLARELFF.

This clonotype was found many times. The rearrangement uses TRBV18 and TRBJ1-2; TRBD1 might be the D (5 bases). The ends were cut back, 3 bases at V and 6 bases at J, with 17 bases in the middle. This CDR3 is 15 amino acids long. Germline CDR1 and CDR2: KGHSH and LQKENI. The CDR3 DNA is TGTGCCAGCTCACCGGGGGACGGACGGCCCCATGGCTACACCTTC. This gives the protein CASSPGDGRPHGYTF.

Many counts were recorded for this clonotype. This chain uses TRBV28 with TRBJ2-1; 8 nucleotides agree with TRBD2. The trim removed 4 bases at V and 0 bases at J, leaving 2 bases unmatched. The length of the CDR3 is 15 residues. Germline CDR1 is MDHEN and CDR2 is SYDVKM. CDR3 coding DNA: TGTGCCAGCAGTTCCAGCGGGGGCTCCTACAATGAGCAGTTCTTC. The encoded protein is CASSSSGGSYNEQFF.

This clonotype was observed many times. The chain is built from TRBV7-9 and TRBJ2-7, with 7 nucleotides matching TRBD1. Trimming cost V 1 base and J 5 bases; bases outside gene matches: 11. The length of the CDR3 is 16 residues. Germline values: CDR1 SEHNR, CDR2 FQNEAQ (reference sequence). The DNA of the CDR3 is TGTGCCAGCAGCTTAGATTTGGCCCTGACAGGGAACGAGCAGTACTTC. Translating it yields CASSLDLALTGNEQYF.

This clonotype was seen repeatedly, ten times or more. The chain couples TRBV15 to TRBJ1-5; TRBD1 matches at 8 bases. V shed 0 bases, J shed 5 bases, and the junction held 3 bases outside the gene matches. The CDR3 loop spans 15 amino acids. Germline CDR1 and CDR2: LNHNV and YYDKDF (reference sequence). The CDR3 here is CATSREDREDQPQHF. DNA of the CDR3: TGTGCCACCAGCAGAGAGGACAGGGAAGATCAGCCCCAGCATTTT.

The chain joins TRBV19 to TRBJ2-7; TRBD2 matches at 12 bases. This CDR3 spans 15 amino acids. J lost 2 bases, V lost 5 bases, and 4 bases had no gene match. The germline gives CDR1 LNHDA, CDR2 SQIVND (reference sequence). CDR3 protein: CASSVTSGGTYEQYF. CDR3 sequence (DNA): TGTGCCAGTAGTGTGACTAGCGGGGGAACCTACGAGCAGTACTTC.

This clonotype was counted many times. The rearrangement joins TRBV3-2 to TRBJ2-7; TRBD2, the table's D call, was not compared with the DNA. TRBV3-2 is labeled a pseudogene. This CDR3 has 16 residues. CDR3 nucleotide sequence: TGTGCCAGCAGCCTCTCCCACGGGAGGGTCTCCTACGAGCAGTACTTC. Translating gives CASSLSHGRVSYEQYF.

This chain connects TRBV7-2 to TRBJ1-3; D is uncertain. Trimming took 2 bases from V and 7 from J, leaving 12 bases between them. CDR1 SGHTA and CDR2 FQGNSA come from the germline V gene. The CDR3 loop spans 14 amino acids. CDR3 in amino acids: CASSLLDDVNTIYF. DNA for the CDR3: TGTGCCAGCAGCTTATTGGATGACGTTAACACCATATATTTT.

This clonotype was counted at least ten times. J is TRBJ2-1 and V is TRBV13; 8 positions match TRBD2. CDR1 and CDR2 (germline): PRHDT, FYEKMQ (reference sequence). The trim removed 1 base at V and 8 bases at J, leaving 7 bases unmatched. CDR3 size: 15 residues. CDR3 in DNA: TGTGCCAGCAGCTTAGCGGGGGGGCCCTTGGATGAGCAGTTCTTC. Its translation is CASSLAGGPLDEQFF.